Listed below are T cell receptor beta chains from one sample, sequenced in a study of blood T cell repertoires in COVID-19. Using immunoSEQ multiplex PCR, the repertoire was profiled, and TCRdb retains in-frame clones only, with some absent. The sample has about 83,000 clones, around 84% seen once. What was sequenced was peripheral blood. These receptors all stem from a woman of 80 years or more in a cohort sampled during active or convalescent COVID-19. Each CDR3 is given without its conserved first and last residue.

TRBV5-1,TRBJ1-2,ASSLARDTHGYT
TRBV7-9,TRBJ1-5,DPTGTRDQPQH
TRBV10-3,TRBJ2-2,AISPTSGNTGELF
TRBV9,TRBJ2-1,ASREPRGSLPRHEQF
TRBV2,TRBJ2-1,ASRPGTVPHNEQF
TRBV15,TRBJ2-7,ATSRGLRGYSYEQY
TRBV11-3,TRBJ1-1,ASSLVGGTEAF
TRBV11-3,TRBJ2-3,ASSPASVTDTQY
TRBV19,TRBJ1-3,ASSPGQTSGNTIY
TRBV10-1,TRBJ2-2,ASSEAGGPLNGELF
TRBV9,TRBJ1-2,ASSVAGTGAAYGYT
TRBV6-5,TRBJ2-3,ASTSRRGPADTQY
TRBV30,TRBJ2-3,AWSPRILAGVGTDTQY
TRBV6-6,TRBJ2-2,ASSIPGLGDTGELF
TRBV5-6,TRBJ1-5,ASSLGGSNQPQH
TRBV5-1,TRBJ2-5,ASSTYSPSEETQY
TRBV7-2,TRBJ2-1,ASSPQGNGPYNEQF
TRBV19,TRBJ2-1,ASSVASSYNEQF
TRBV29-1,TRBJ1-1,SALGTGLNTEAF
TRBV5-1,TRBJ2-7,ASSLEAGKYEQY
TRBV7-9,TRBJ1-2,ASSLNGRGHGYT
TRBV5-1,TRBJ1-1,ASSLIPGQGVTF